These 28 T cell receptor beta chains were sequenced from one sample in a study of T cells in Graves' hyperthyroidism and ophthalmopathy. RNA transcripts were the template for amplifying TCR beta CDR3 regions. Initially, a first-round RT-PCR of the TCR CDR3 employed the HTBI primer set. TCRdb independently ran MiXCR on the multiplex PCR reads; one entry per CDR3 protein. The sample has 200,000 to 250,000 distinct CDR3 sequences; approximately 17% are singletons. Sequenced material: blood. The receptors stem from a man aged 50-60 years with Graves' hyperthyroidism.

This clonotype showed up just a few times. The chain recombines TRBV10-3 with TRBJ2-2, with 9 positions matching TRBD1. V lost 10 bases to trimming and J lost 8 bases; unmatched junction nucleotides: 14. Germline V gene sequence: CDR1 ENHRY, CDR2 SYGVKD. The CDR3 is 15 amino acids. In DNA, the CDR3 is TGTGCCACCGAGAACCGGGACAGGGAAACTGGGGAGCTGTTTTTT. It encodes CATENRDRETGELFF.

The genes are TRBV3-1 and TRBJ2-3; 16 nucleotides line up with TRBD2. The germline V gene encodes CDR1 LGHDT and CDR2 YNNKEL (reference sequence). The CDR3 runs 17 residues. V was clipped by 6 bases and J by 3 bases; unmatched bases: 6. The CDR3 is CASSGTSGRVDTDTQYF. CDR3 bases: TGTGCCAGCAGTGGGACTAGCGGGAGGGTGGATACAGATACGCAGTATTTT.

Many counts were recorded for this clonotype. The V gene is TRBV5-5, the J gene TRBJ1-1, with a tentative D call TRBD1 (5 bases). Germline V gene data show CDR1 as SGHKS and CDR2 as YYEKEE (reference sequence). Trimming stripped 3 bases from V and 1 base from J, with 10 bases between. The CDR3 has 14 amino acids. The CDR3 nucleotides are TGTGCCAGCAGCTCGGGGGACCCGAACACTGAAGCTTTCTTT. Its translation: CASSSGDPNTEAFF.

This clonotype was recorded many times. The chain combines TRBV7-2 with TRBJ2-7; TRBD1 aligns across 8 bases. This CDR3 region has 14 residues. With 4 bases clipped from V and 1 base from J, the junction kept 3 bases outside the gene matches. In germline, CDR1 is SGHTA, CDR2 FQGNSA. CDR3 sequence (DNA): TGTGCCAGCAGCTCACGGGACAGGTCCTACGAGCAGTACTTC. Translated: CASSSRDRSYEQYF. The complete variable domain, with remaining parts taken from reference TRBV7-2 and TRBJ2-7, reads GAGVSQSPSNKVTEKGKDVELRCDPISGHTALYWYRQSLGQGLEFLIYFQGNSAPDKSGLPSDRFSAERTGGSVSTLTIQRTQQEDSAVYLCASSSRDRSYEQYFGPGTRLTVT.

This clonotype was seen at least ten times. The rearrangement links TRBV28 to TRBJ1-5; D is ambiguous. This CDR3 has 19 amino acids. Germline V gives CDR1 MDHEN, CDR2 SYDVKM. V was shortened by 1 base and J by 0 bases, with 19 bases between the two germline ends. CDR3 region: CASSLYTSTSADSNQPQHF. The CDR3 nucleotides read TGTGCCAGCAGTTTATACACAAGCACGTCAGCAGATAGCAATCAGCCCCAGCATTTT.

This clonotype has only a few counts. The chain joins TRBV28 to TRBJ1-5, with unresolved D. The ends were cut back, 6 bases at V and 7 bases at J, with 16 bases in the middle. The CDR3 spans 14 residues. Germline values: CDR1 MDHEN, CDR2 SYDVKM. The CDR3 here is CASRSPIPNQPQHF. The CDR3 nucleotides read TGTGCCAGCAGATCGCCGATACCGAACCAGCCCCAGCATTTT.

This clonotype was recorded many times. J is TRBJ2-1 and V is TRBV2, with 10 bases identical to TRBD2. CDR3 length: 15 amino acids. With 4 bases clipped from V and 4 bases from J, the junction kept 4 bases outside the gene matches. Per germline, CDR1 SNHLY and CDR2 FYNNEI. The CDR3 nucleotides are TGTGCCAGCAGTGCGACTAGCGGGCCGTACAATGAGCAGTTCTTC. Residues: CASSATSGPYNEQFF.

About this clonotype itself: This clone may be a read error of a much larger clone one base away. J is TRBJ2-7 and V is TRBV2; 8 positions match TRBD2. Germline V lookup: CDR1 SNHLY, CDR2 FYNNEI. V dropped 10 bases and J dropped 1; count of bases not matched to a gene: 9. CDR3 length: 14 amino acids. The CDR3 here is CATYRGGNSYEQYF. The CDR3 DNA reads TGTGCCACCTACCGGGGGGGCAATTCCTACGAGCAGTACTTC.

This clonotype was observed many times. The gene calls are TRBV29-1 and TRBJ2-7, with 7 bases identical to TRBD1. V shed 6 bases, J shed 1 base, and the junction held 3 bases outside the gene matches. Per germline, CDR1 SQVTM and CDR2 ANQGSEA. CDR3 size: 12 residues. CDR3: CSVPGQSYEQYF. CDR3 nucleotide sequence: TGCAGCGTGCCGGGACAGTCCTACGAGCAGTACTTC.

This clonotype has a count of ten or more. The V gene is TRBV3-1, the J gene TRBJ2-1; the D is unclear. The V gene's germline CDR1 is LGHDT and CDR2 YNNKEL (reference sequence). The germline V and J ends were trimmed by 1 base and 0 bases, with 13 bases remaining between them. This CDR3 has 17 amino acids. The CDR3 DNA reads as TGTGCCAGCAGCCAAGTTCGACGCGTTAGCTCCTACAATGAGCAGTTCTTC. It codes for CASSQVRRVSSYNEQFF.

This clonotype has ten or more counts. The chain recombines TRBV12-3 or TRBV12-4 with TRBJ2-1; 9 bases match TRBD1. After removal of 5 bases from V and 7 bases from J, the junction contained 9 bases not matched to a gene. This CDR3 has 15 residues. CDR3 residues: CASSLDRTGVNEQFF. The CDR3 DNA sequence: TGTGCCAGCAGTCTCGATCGGACAGGGGTTAATGAGCAGTTCTTC.

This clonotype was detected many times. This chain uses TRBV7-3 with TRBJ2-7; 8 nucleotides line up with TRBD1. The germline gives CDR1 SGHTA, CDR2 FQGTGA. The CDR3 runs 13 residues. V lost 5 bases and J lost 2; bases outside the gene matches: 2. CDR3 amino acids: CASSTDRAYEQYF. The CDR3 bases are TGTGCCAGCAGCACGGACAGGGCCTACGAGCAGTACTTC. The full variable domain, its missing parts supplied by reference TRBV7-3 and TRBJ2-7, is GAGVSQTPSNKVTEKGKYVELRCDPISGHTALYWYRQSLGQGPEFLIYFQGTGAADDSGLPNDRFFAVRPEGSVSTLKIQRTERGDSAVYLCASSTDRAYEQYFGPGTRLTVT.

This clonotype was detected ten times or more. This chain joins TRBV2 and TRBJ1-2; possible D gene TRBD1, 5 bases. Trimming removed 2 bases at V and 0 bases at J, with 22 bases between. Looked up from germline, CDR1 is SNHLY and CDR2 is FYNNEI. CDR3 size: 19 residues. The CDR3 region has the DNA TGTGCCAGCAGTGAATCTAGTTGGACAACCGACACCGCTAACTATGGCTACACCTTC. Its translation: CASSESSWTTDTANYGYTF.

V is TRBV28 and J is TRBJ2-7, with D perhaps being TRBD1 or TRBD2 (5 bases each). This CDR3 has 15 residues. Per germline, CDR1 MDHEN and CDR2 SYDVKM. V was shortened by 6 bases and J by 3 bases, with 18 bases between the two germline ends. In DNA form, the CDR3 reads TGTGCCAGCAGGAACACCGGGACGGTAAACTACGAGCAGTACTTC. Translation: CASRNTGTVNYEQYF.

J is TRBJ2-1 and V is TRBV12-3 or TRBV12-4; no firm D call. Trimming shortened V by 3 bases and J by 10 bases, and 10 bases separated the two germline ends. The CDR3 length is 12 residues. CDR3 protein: CASSFGLGEQFF. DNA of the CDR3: TGTGCCAGCAGTTTCGGGTTGGGCGAGCAGTTCTTC.

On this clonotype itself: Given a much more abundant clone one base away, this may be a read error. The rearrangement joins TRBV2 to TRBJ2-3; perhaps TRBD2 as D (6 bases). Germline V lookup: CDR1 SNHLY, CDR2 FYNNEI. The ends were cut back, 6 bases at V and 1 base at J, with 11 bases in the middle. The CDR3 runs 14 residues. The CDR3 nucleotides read TGTGCCAGCAGGGCGGGACCCCGCACAGATACGCAGTATTTT. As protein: CASRAGPRTDTQYF.

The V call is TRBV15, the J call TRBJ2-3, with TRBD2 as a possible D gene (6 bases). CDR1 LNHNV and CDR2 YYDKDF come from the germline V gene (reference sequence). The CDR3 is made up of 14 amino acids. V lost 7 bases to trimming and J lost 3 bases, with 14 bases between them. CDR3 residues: CATTSGVETDTQYF. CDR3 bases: TGTGCCACCACCTCGGGAGTGGAGACAGATACGCAGTATTTT.

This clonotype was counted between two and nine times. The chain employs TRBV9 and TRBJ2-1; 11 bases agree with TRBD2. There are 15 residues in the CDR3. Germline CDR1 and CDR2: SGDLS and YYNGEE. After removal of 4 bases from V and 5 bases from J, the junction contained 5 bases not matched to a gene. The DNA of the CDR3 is TGTGCCAGCAGCCTTGCTAGCGGGAGGAACAATGAGCAGTTCTTC. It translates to CASSLASGRNNEQFF. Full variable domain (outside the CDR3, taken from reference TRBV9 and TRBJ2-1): DSGVTQTPKHLITATGQRVTLRCSPRSGDLSVYWYQQSLDQGLQFLIQYYNGEERAKGNILERFSAQQFPDLHSELNLSSLELGDSALYFCASSLASGRNNEQFFGPGTRLTVL.

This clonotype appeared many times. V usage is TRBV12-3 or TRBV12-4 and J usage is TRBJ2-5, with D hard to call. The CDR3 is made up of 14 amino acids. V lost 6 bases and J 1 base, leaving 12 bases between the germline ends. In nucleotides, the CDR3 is TGTGCCAGCAGCCTCGGGTCTGCCCAAGAGACCCAGTACTTC. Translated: CASSLGSAQETQYF.

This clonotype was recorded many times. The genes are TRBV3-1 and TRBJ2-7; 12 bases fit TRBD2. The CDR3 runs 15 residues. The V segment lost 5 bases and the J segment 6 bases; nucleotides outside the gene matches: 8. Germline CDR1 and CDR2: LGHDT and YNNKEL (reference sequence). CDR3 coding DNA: TGTGCCAGCAGCTCCATGACTAGCGGGAGAGCCGAGCAGTACTTC. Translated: CASSSMTSGRAEQYF.

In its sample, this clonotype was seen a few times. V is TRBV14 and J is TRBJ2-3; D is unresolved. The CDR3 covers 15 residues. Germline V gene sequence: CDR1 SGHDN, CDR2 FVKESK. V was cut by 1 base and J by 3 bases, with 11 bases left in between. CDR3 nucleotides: TGTGCCAGCAGCCAAGGGAGTTCCGGGACAGATACGCAGTATTTT. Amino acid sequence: CASSQGSSGTDTQYF.

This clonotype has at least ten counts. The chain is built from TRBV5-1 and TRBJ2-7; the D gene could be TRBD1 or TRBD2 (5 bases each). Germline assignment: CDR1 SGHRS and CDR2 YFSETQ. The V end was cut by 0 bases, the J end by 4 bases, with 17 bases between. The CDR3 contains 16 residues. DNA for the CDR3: TGCGCCAGCAGCTTGGCCCCCCGGGGCATCAGTTACGAGCAGTACTTC. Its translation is CASSLAPRGISYEQYF.

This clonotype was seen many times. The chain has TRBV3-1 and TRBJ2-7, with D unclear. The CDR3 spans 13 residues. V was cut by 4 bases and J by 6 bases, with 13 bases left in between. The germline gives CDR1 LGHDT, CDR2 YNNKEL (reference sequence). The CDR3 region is CASSRHGDPEQYF. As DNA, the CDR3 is TGTGCCAGCAGCCGACACGGCGACCCCGAGCAGTACTTC.

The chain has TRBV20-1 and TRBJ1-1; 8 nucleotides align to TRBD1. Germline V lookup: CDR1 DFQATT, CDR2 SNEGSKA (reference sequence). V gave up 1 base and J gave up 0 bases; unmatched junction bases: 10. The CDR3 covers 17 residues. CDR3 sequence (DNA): TGCAGTGCTAGAGGGCAGGGGGCAGTGGGAATGAACACTGAAGCTTTCTTT. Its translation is CSARGQGAVGMNTEAFF.

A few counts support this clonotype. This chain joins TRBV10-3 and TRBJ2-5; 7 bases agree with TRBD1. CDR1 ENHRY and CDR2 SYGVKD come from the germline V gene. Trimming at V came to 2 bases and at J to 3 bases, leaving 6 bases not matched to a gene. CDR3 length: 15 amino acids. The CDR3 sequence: CAISEQLGTEETQYF. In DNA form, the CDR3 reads TGTGCCATCAGTGAGCAGTTGGGGACAGAAGAGACCCAGTACTTC.

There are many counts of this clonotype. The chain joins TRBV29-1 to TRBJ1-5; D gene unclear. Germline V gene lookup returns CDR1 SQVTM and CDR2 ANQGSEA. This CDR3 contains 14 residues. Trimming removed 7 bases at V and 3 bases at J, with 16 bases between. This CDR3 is CSARVGGNNQPQHF. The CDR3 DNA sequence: TGCAGCGCCCGCGTGGGTGGGAACAATCAGCCCCAGCATTTT.

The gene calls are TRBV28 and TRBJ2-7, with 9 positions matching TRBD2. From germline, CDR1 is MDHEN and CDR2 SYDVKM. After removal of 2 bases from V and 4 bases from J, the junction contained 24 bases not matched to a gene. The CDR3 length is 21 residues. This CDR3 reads CASSLRGIQGPVAGEVYEQYF. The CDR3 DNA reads TGTGCCAGCAGTTTAAGGGGGATACAGGGTCCTGTAGCGGGAGAGGTATACGAGCAGTACTTC.

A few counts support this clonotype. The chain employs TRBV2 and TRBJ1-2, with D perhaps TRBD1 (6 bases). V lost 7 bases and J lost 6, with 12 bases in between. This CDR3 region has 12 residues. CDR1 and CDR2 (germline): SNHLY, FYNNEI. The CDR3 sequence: CASKPTGDGYTF. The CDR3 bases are TGTGCCAGCAAGCCGACAGGAGATGGCTACACCTTC. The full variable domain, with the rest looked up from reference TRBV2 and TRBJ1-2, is EPEVTQTPSHQVTQMGQEVILRCVPISNHLYFYWYRQILGQKVEFLVSFYNNEISEKSEIFDDQFSVERPDGSNFTLKIRSTKLEDSAMYFCASKPTGDGYTFGSGTRLTVV.